The 16 T cell receptor beta chains given below trace back to one sample, sequenced in a study of CD8+ T cells in alopecia areata. Extracted RNA was reverse transcribed, and the resulting cDNA served as sequencing template. Libraries were prepared by immunoSEQ multiplex PCR; TCRdb keeps only in-frame clonotypes and omits some of them. The sample carries roughly 200,000 clones, approximately 38% recorded once. Treatment of the sample: oral pan-JAK inhibitor, 5-10 mg twice daily. This sample comprised CD4+ T cells sorted from blood, obtained around week 30, from a patient treated with tofacitinib. The receptors were sampled from a human donor with alopecia areata.

This clone was seen only a few times. The chain has TRBV5-4 and TRBJ2-6; 8 bases are shared with TRBD1. Germline CDR1 and CDR2: SGHNT and YYREEE (reference sequence). V gave up 5 bases and J gave up 1 base; unmatched junction bases: 11. This CDR3 is built from 18 residues. CDR3 in amino acids: CASRVDRGRVSGANVLTF. CDR3 nucleotide sequence: TGTGCCAGCAGGGTTGACAGGGGAAGGGTATCTGGGGCCAACGTCCTGACTTTC.

The V call is TRBV18, the J call TRBJ2-1, with D uncertain. V lost 0 bases and J 10 bases, leaving 7 bases between the germline ends. CDR3 size: 12 residues. Germline CDR1 reads KGHSH; CDR2 reads LQKENI. Here the CDR3 reads CASSPPLREQFF. The CDR3 coding sequence is TGTGCCAGCTCACCACCACTTAGAGAGCAGTTCTTC. Combining the CDR3 with reference TRBV18 and TRBJ2-1 gives the whole variable domain NAGVMQNPRHLVRRRGQEARLRCSPMKGHSHVYWYRQLPEEGLKFMVYLQKENIIDESGMPKERFSAEFPKEGPSILRIQQVVRGDSAAYFCASSPPLREQFFGPGTRLTVL.

In this sample, this clone turned up a few times. The chain recombines TRBV2 with TRBJ1-5, with D maybe TRBD1 (5 bases). With 2 bases removed from V and 6 bases from J, the gap between germline ends came to 11 bases. The CDR3 spans 14 residues. Per the germline V gene, CDR1 is SNHLY and CDR2 is FYNNEI. CDR3 sequence: CASSEPAGLQPQHF. The CDR3 DNA sequence: TGTGCCAGCAGTGAACCGGCAGGGCTTCAGCCCCAGCATTTT.

The chain links TRBV4-1 to TRBJ2-1; the D gene is possibly TRBD2 (5 bases). The CDR3 length is 20 residues. Trimming stripped 4 bases from V and 9 bases from J, with 34 bases between. Germline CDR1 reads MGHRA; CDR2 reads YSYEKL. CDR3 in DNA: TGCGCCAGCAGCCCACCCCTCCCCTTTGCTAGCAAACTGACTGGGGTTGAGCAGTTCTTC. This sequence encodes CASSPPLPFASKLTGVEQFF.

This clone was counted between two and nine times. The rearrangement links TRBV5-4 to TRBJ2-1; D might be TRBD1 (6 bases). The CDR3 covers 12 residues. Germline assignment: CDR1 SGHNT and CDR2 YYREEE (reference sequence). Trimming shortened V by 2 bases and J by 9 bases, and 9 bases separated the two germline ends. The CDR3 DNA reads TGTGCCAGCAGCTTAGGGGGACCTGAGCAGTTCTTC. Its translation: CASSLGGPEQFF.

This clone was observed a handful of times. DNA for the CDR3: TGTGCCAGTAGTAAGACCCATGGAGCCTACGAGCAGTACTTC. This gives the protein CASSKTHGAYEQYF. The chain recombines TRBV19 with TRBJ2-7, with D unresolved. This CDR3 spans 14 amino acids. Germline loops: CDR1 LNHDA, CDR2 SQIVND (reference sequence). Trimming shortened V by 4 bases and J by 2 bases, and 12 bases separated the two germline ends.

The chain has TRBV11-2 and TRBJ2-6, with D possibly TRBD1 on 5 matching bases. Trimming left V 3 bases short and J 0 bases short, with 9 bases between. Germline-derived CDR1 and CDR2 are SGHAT and FQNNGV. CDR3 length equals 16 residues. The CDR3 DNA reads TGTGCCAGCAGCTTCACAGGTGTCTCTGGGGCCAACGTCCTGACTTTC. Translated: CASSFTGVSGANVLTF.

The chain carries TRBV6-5 and TRBJ2-5, with D unclear. Trimming removed 5 bases at V and 7 bases at J, with 5 bases between. This CDR3 is built from 10 residues. Germline assignment: CDR1 MNHEY and CDR2 SVGAGI. The CDR3: CASSDPTQYF. In DNA, the CDR3 is TGTGCCAGCAGTGATCCGACCCAGTACTTC.

In DNA form, the CDR3 reads TGTGCCAGCAGCGTAGATAGCAATGAGCAGTTCTTC. It specifies CASSVDSNEQFF. The chain combines TRBV9 with TRBJ2-1; no definite D call. Trimming cost V 0 bases and J 6 bases, with 4 bases left between them. The length of the CDR3 is 12 residues. The germline V gene encodes CDR1 SGDLS and CDR2 YYNGEE.

This clone came up a few times. This rearrangement joins TRBV7-8 to TRBJ2-2; TRBD2 agrees at 8 bases. The J segment lost 4 bases and the V segment lost 5 bases, leaving 6 bases of the junction unmatched. Germline V gene sequence: CDR1 SGHVS, CDR2 FQNEAQ. The CDR3 consists of 15 residues. The DNA of the CDR3 is TGTGCCAGCAGCCTGGGGCTAGCGGGCACCGGGGAGCTGTTTTTT. Translating gives CASSLGLAGTGELFF.

V usage is TRBV7-2 and J usage is TRBJ1-1; 9 positions agree with TRBD1. V trimming: 5 bases; J trimming: 6 bases; junction bases outside the gene matches: 10. The CDR3 spans 15 residues. Germline CDR1 and CDR2: SGHTA and FQGNSA. The CDR3 protein is CASSPDRGGFAEAFF. The DNA for the CDR3 is TGTGCCAGCAGCCCGGACAGGGGCGGATTCGCTGAAGCTTTCTTT.

This clone was seen more than once but under ten times. The chain carries TRBV4-1 and TRBJ1-1; D perhaps matches TRBD1 (6 bases). The germline V and J ends were trimmed by 3 bases and 11 bases, with 19 bases remaining between them. This CDR3 has 14 amino acids. In germline, CDR1 is MGHRA, CDR2 YSYEKL. CDR3 in DNA: TGCGCCAGCAGCCATCCCCCCAAGGGAGGGGGGGCTTTCTTT. Translating it yields CASSHPPKGGGAFF.

The chain recombines TRBV5-4 with TRBJ1-6, with 7 bases aligning to TRBD1. Trimming at V came to 3 bases and at J to 7 bases, leaving 4 bases not matched to a gene. The CDR3 runs to 14 residues. Germline CDR1 and CDR2: SGHNT and YYREEE (reference sequence). The CDR3 here is CASSSGQRNSPLHF. CDR3 bases: TGTGCCAGCAGCTCGGGACAGAGAAATTCACCCCTCCACTTT.

The chain couples TRBV6-5 to TRBJ1-1, with 8 bases matching TRBD1. Trimming removed 6 bases from V and 2 bases from J; junction bases left unmatched: 5. There are 14 residues in the CDR3. Germline values: CDR1 MNHEY, CDR2 SVGAGI. CDR3 protein: CASSRDRGNTEAFF. In DNA, the CDR3 is TGTGCCAGCAGCCGCGACAGGGGCAACACTGAAGCTTTCTTT.

The V gene is TRBV5-1, the J gene TRBJ2-3, with TRBD2 as a possible D gene (7 bases). CDR1 and CDR2 (germline): SGHRS, YFSETQ. Trimming pared 2 bases from V and 2 bases from J, leaving 9 bases between. The CDR3 has 14 amino acids. This CDR3 is CASSFGGHTDTQYF. The CDR3 region has the DNA TGCGCCAGCAGCTTCGGGGGGCACACAGATACGCAGTATTTT.

A remark on this clone: A much more abundant neighbour one base away suggests this may be a read error. The rearrangement joins TRBV5-1 to TRBJ2-3; 7 nucleotides line up with TRBD2. Germline V gene sequence: CDR1 SGHRS, CDR2 YFSETQ. The CDR3 sequence is 14 residues long. With 0 bases clipped from V and 3 bases from J, the junction kept 1 base outside the gene matches. The CDR3 DNA sequence: TGCGCCAGCAGCTTGGGGGACTATACAGATACGCAGTATTTT. It specifies CASSLGDYTDTQYF.